What follows are 32 T cell receptor beta chains derived from one specimen sequenced in a study of blood T cell repertoires in COVID-19. Repertoires were generated with immunoSEQ multiplex PCR, while TCRdb's copy carries only in-frame clones and drops some. The data show some 93,000 clones, approximately 86% seen once. Sequenced input: peripheral blood. These TCRs come from a woman aged 80 or over with acute or convalescent COVID-19.

In this sample, this clone turned up a few times. The chain has TRBV9 and TRBJ1-5; 7 nucleotides line up with TRBD1. CDR1 and CDR2 (germline): SGDLS, YYNGEE. V gave up 2 bases and J gave up 4 bases; unmatched junction bases: 0. This CDR3 has 13 residues. The CDR3, as DNA: TGTGCCAGCAGCGTGACAGGGAATCAGCCCCAGCATTTT. Its translation is CASSVTGNQPQHF.

This sequence joins TRBV7-3 and TRBJ2-1, with 8 bases matching TRBD2. J was trimmed by 6 bases and V by 5 bases; bases with no gene match: 6. This CDR3 is built from 14 residues. From germline, CDR1 is SGHTA and CDR2 FQGTGA. As DNA, the CDR3 is TGTGCCAGCAGCCCTCCGGGGGGGAGCAATGAGCAGTTCTTC. It yields the protein CASSPPGGSNEQFF.

This chain links TRBV7-2 with TRBJ1-1; D is perhaps TRBD1 (6 bases). Germline CDR1 and CDR2: SGHTA and FQGNSA. Trimming stripped 2 bases from V and 4 bases from J, with 11 bases between. This CDR3 comprises 14 residues. This chain's CDR3 is CASSLQGSGTEAFF. CDR3 bases: TGTGCCAGCAGCTTACAGGGGAGCGGCACTGAAGCTTTCTTT.

This chain links TRBV4-1 with TRBJ1-5; D gene ambiguous. The CDR3 has 14 residues. V lost 0 bases and J lost 5, with 8 bases in between. Germline V lookup: CDR1 MGHRA, CDR2 YSYEKL. In DNA, the CDR3 is TGCGCCAGCAGCCAAGATGCCCCGGATCAGCCCCAGCATTTT. Its translation: CASSQDAPDQPQHF.

The CDR3 is CASQTGGSGYGYTF. The CDR3 bases are TGTGCCAGCCAGACAGGGGGCTCGGGCTATGGCTACACCTTC. V is TRBV28 and J is TRBJ1-2, with TRBD1 identical over 10 bases. Germline lookup yields CDR1 MDHEN and CDR2 SYDVKM. The CDR3 loop spans 14 amino acids. V was pared by 8 bases and J by 4 bases, with 7 bases of the junction left unmatched.

This rearrangement joins TRBV19 to TRBJ2-3; 9 nucleotides agree with TRBD1. CDR1 is LNHDA and CDR2 is SQIVND in the germline V gene (reference sequence). The CDR3 sequence is 16 residues long. The junction had 9 bases not matched to a gene; V was cut back by 4 bases and J by 4 bases. CDR3: CASSTRQGGSADTQYF. In nucleotides, the CDR3 is TGTGCCAGTAGTACCAGACAGGGGGGGTCCGCAGATACGCAGTATTTT.

This sequence joins TRBV15 and TRBJ1-1; D unresolved. Germline assignment: CDR1 LNHNV and CDR2 YYDKDF (reference sequence). The CDR3 extends over 15 amino acids. The V and J ends lost 1 base and 0 bases respectively, with 9 bases between them. The CDR3 DNA reads as TGTGCCACCAGCAGAGTAACAGAAATGAACACTGAAGCTTTCTTT. Amino acid sequence: CATSRVTEMNTEAFF. Variable domain in full (rest from reference TRBV15 and TRBJ1-1): DAMVIQNPRYQVTQFGKPVTLSCSQTLNHNVMYWYQQKSSQAPKLLFHYYDKDFNNEADTPDNFQSRRPNTSFCFLDIRSPGLGDTAMYLCATSRVTEMNTEAFFGQGTRLTVV.

The rearrangement uses TRBV28 and TRBJ2-3, with D unresolved. Looked up from germline, CDR1 is MDHEN and CDR2 is SYDVKM. The V gene lost 3 bases and the J gene lost 2 bases, with 12 bases spanning the gap. The CDR3 extends over 15 amino acids. Here the CDR3 reads CASSLVPVYTDTQYF. The CDR3 bases are TGTGCCAGCAGTTTGGTACCAGTTTACACAGATACGCAGTATTTT.

The chain links TRBV19 to TRBJ1-5, with a weak D call TRBD1 (5 bases). V lost 9 bases to trimming and J lost 9 bases, with 18 bases between them. Germline V CDR1 and CDR2: LNHDA, SQIVND (reference sequence). This CDR3 is 13 amino acids long. In nucleotides, the CDR3 is TGTGCCAGCAGAATTCTCGGGGGGACGCCCCAGCATTTT. Protein product: CASRILGGTPQHF. Full variable domain (rest looked up from reference TRBV19 and TRBJ1-5): DGGITQSPKYLFRKEGQNVTLSCEQNLNHDAMYWYRQDPGQGLRLIYYSQIVNDFQKGDIAEGYSVSREKKESFPLTVTSAQKNPTAFYLCASRILGGTPQHFGDGTRLSIL.

This chain uses TRBV7-3 with TRBJ2-2, with a weak D call TRBD1 (6 bases). Trimming removed 0 bases at V and 3 bases at J, with 17 bases between. Germline CDR1 is SGHTA and CDR2 is FQGTGA. CDR3 length: 18 amino acids. CDR3 DNA: TGTGCCAGCAGCTTAACTCCCCCCACAGGGTACGACACCGGGGAGCTGTTTTTT. This gives the protein CASSLTPPTGYDTGELFF. Full variable domain (remainder filled in from reference TRBV7-3 and TRBJ2-2): GAGVSQTPSNKVTEKGKYVELRCDPISGHTALYWYRQSLGQGPEFLIYFQGTGAADDSGLPNDRFFAVRPEGSVSTLKIQRTERGDSAVYLCASSLTPPTGYDTGELFFGEGSRLTVL.

The chain couples TRBV3-1 (or the pseudogene TRBV3-2) to TRBJ1-2; D unresolved. V gave up 7 bases and J gave up 2 bases, with 14 bases separating them. The CDR3 has 14 residues. CDR1 is LGHDT and CDR2 is YNNKEL in the germline V gene (reference sequence). The CDR3 nucleotides read TGTGCCAGCACCCTGAGGTCCGGGAACTATGGCTACACCTTC. It yields the protein CASTLRSGNYGYTF.

The sample holds a few counts of this clone. V gene TRBV28 combines with J gene TRBJ1-6, with TRBD1 matching 7 bases. The germline V gene has CDR1 MDHEN and CDR2 SYDVKM. Losses at the gene ends were 2 bases for V and 4 bases for J; bases not matched to a gene: 2. The CDR3 covers 15 residues. DNA of the CDR3: TGTGCCAGCAGTTTAAGGGACAGATATAATTCACCCCTCCACTTT. As protein: CASSLRDRYNSPLHF.

The chain links TRBV6-4 to TRBJ1-1; 8 nucleotides agree with TRBD1. This CDR3 region has 14 residues. J gave up 7 bases and V 2 bases, and 6 bases lay outside the gene matches. Germline values: CDR1 MRHNA, CDR2 SNTAGT. CDR3 sequence: CASSDGQGASEAFF. The DNA for the CDR3 is TGTGCCAGCAGTGACGGGCAGGGGGCCAGTGAAGCTTTCTTT.

The V gene is TRBV28, the J gene TRBJ2-5; TRBD1 agrees at 7 bases. Looked up from germline, CDR1 is MDHEN and CDR2 is SYDVKM. V lost 5 bases, J lost 4 bases, and 10 bases stayed unmatched. The CDR3 loop spans 15 amino acids. The CDR3 spells CASSTRQGIGETQYF. The CDR3 DNA reads TGTGCCAGCAGTACACGACAGGGTATCGGAGAGACCCAGTACTTC.

The chain combines TRBV29-1 with TRBJ1-1; 9 nucleotides match TRBD1. CDR1 and CDR2 from the germline V gene are SQVTM and ANQGSEA. Trimming at V came to 6 bases and at J to 1 base, leaving 12 bases not matched to a gene. The CDR3 is 16 amino acids. The CDR3 is CSVRNPGQGWNTEAFF. The CDR3 DNA follows: TGCAGCGTCAGAAACCCGGGACAGGGCTGGAACACTGAAGCTTTCTTT.

This clone came up a few times. V usage is TRBV4-1 and J usage is TRBJ2-1, with D possibly being TRBD2 (6 bases). The length of the CDR3 is 14 residues. CDR1 is MGHRA and CDR2 is YSYEKL in the germline V gene. Deletions cut 3 bases from V and 3 bases from J, with 9 bases between. Here the CDR3 reads CASSQEGLYNEQFF. CDR3 nucleotide sequence: TGCGCCAGCAGCCAGGAGGGACTCTACAATGAGCAGTTCTTC.

This chain connects TRBV4-2 to TRBJ1-2; a weak D match, TRBD1 (6 bases). V lost 1 base, J lost 6 bases, and 18 bases lay in between. The CDR3 spans 16 residues. The germline V gene has CDR1 LGHNA and CDR2 YNFKEQ. This chain's CDR3 is CASSQVSSGTNNGYTF. The DNA for the CDR3 is TGTGCCAGCAGCCAAGTATCCTCCGGGACAAATAATGGCTACACCTTC.

Only one count was recorded for this clone. The V and J genes are TRBV4-1 and TRBJ2-2; 12 positions match TRBD2. J lost 1 base, V lost 1 base, and 4 bases had no gene match. The CDR3 consists of 18 residues. Per germline, CDR1 MGHRA and CDR2 YSYEKL. The CDR3, as DNA: TGCGCCAGCAGCCAAGCCGGACTAGCGGGGAAGAACACCGGGGAGCTGTTTTTT. Translating gives CASSQAGLAGKNTGELFF.

This clone was counted a single time. The gene calls are TRBV9 and TRBJ2-1, with D hard to call. The CDR3 has 13 residues. The germline V gene has CDR1 SGDLS and CDR2 YYNGEE. The V end was cut by 1 base, the J end by 4 bases, with 6 bases between. The CDR3 sequence: CASSVFQYNEQFF. DNA for the CDR3: TGTGCCAGCAGCGTATTCCAGTACAATGAGCAGTTCTTC.

This chain connects TRBV27 to TRBJ2-2; 8 nucleotides agree with TRBD2. V shed 3 bases, J shed 6 bases, and the junction held 6 bases outside the gene matches. CDR1 is MNHEY, CDR2 SMNVEV, per germline (reference sequence). There are 15 residues in the CDR3. This CDR3 reads CASSLSSGYAGELFF. CDR3 bases: TGTGCCAGCAGTTTGTCTAGCGGGTATGCCGGGGAGCTGTTTTTT.

V gene TRBV27 combines with J gene TRBJ2-7; 7 nucleotides match TRBD1. The CDR3 sequence is 16 residues long. The germline CDR1 and CDR2 sequences are MNHEY and SMNVEV (reference sequence). V trimming: 5 bases; J trimming: 2 bases; junction bases outside the gene matches: 12. The CDR3 DNA sequence: TGTGCCAGCAGTACCTACTACAGGGGTCCTACCTACGAGCAGTACTTC. Translating gives CASSTYYRGPTYEQYF.

The J gene is TRBJ1-1, the V gene TRBV1; the table's D gene call, TRBD1, was not cross checked with the DNA. TRBV1 is tagged as a pseudogene. The CDR3 is 16 residues long. As DNA, the CDR3 is TGCACCAGCAGCCATCGACAGGGACGGGAGAGCACTGAAGCTTTCTTT. It codes for CTSSHRQGRESTEAFF.

This chain links TRBV7-2 with TRBJ2-7, with 10 nucleotides matching TRBD2. Germline-derived CDR1 and CDR2 are SGHTA and FQGNSA. This CDR3 contains 16 residues. Losses at the gene ends were 1 base for V and 5 bases for J; bases not matched to a gene: 8. The CDR3 sequence: CASSLVGAGGPHEQYF. The CDR3 region has the DNA TGTGCCAGCAGCTTAGTCGGAGCGGGGGGGCCCCACGAGCAGTACTTC.

The V and J genes are TRBV29-1 and TRBJ1-1; D is ambiguous. The length of the CDR3 is 13 residues. Trimming removed 1 base at V and 1 base at J, with 7 bases between. Germline V gives CDR1 SQVTM, CDR2 ANQGSEA. CDR3 bases: TGCAGCGTTGAAGTAGCACAGAACACTGAAGCTTTCTTT. Its translation is CSVEVAQNTEAFF.

This sequence joins TRBV10-3 and TRBJ2-5; no clear D. Germline V gene lookup returns CDR1 ENHRY and CDR2 SYGVKD. CDR3 length equals 13 residues. With 2 bases removed from V and 5 bases from J, the gap between germline ends came to 9 bases. The chain's CDR3 is CAISENGVETQYF. The CDR3 nucleotides read TGTGCCATCAGTGAGAATGGAGTGGAGACCCAGTACTTC.

The chain carries TRBV7-9 and TRBJ2-5, with 7 bases matching TRBD2. The CDR3 loop spans 16 amino acids. The J segment lost 5 bases and the V segment lost 1 base, leaving 10 bases of the junction unmatched. Germline lookup yields CDR1 SEHNR and CDR2 FQNEAQ (reference sequence). The CDR3 DNA reads as TGTGCCAGCAGCTTAGGACTCGGGGCGGGAGAGGAGACCCAGTACTTC. Residues: CASSLGLGAGEETQYF.

The CDR3 DNA sequence: TGTGCCAGCAGCTTGGGGCCGATCCAAGAGACCCAGTACTTC. Encoded protein: CASSLGPIQETQYF. The V gene is TRBV5-4, the J gene TRBJ2-5; D ambiguous. The CDR3 spans 14 residues. Trimming removed 0 bases from V and 1 base from J, with 7 bases in between. Germline-derived CDR1 and CDR2 are SGHNT and YYREEE (reference sequence).

The V call is TRBV24-1, the J call TRBJ1-4; TRBD1 matches 7 bases. The CDR3 contains 15 residues. Germline values: CDR1 KGHDR, CDR2 SFDVKD. V lost 3 bases to trimming and J lost 8 bases; unmatched junction nucleotides: 8. CDR3 loop: CATSDPTGENEKLFF. Written as DNA, the CDR3 is TGTGCCACCAGTGATCCAACAGGGGAGAACGAAAAACTGTTTTTT.

The gene calls are TRBV5-1 and TRBJ1-1; D not certain. V dropped 7 bases and J dropped 1 base, with 11 bases sitting between them. Germline V gene lookup returns CDR1 SGHRS and CDR2 YFSETQ. There are 13 residues in the CDR3. Written as DNA, the CDR3 is TGCGCCAGCCGTCGAGGGCGGAACACTGAAGCTTTCTTT. Its translation: CASRRGRNTEAFF.

The chain links TRBV6-1 to TRBJ2-2; no clear D. The CDR3 runs 17 residues. V was cut by 4 bases and J by 3 bases, with 18 bases left in between. Germline V gives CDR1 MNHNS, CDR2 SASEGT. The CDR3 nucleotides are TGTGCCAGCAGTGTCTTTCTTCGTTTGCGAGACACCGGGGAGCTGTTTTTT. It is translated as CASSVFLRLRDTGELFF.

This clone was observed a single time. The rearrangement links TRBV2 to TRBJ2-3; D ambiguous. V lost 0 bases and J 0 bases, leaving 10 bases between the germline ends. CDR3 length: 16 amino acids. CDR1 is SNHLY, CDR2 FYNNEI, per germline. In nucleotides, the CDR3 is TGTGCCAGCAGTGAAGCGTGGGCAGTTAGCACAGATACGCAGTATTTT. Translated: CASSEAWAVSTDTQYF.

The gene calls are TRBV10-3 and TRBJ1-6; D is unclear. This CDR3 is 16 amino acids long. V was cut by 2 bases and J by 2 bases, with 10 bases left in between. In germline, CDR1 is ENHRY, CDR2 SYGVKD. As DNA, the CDR3 is TGTGCCATCAGTGAGAGGGAGGCCGCCTATAATTCACCCCTCCACTTT. It codes for CAISEREAAYNSPLHF.